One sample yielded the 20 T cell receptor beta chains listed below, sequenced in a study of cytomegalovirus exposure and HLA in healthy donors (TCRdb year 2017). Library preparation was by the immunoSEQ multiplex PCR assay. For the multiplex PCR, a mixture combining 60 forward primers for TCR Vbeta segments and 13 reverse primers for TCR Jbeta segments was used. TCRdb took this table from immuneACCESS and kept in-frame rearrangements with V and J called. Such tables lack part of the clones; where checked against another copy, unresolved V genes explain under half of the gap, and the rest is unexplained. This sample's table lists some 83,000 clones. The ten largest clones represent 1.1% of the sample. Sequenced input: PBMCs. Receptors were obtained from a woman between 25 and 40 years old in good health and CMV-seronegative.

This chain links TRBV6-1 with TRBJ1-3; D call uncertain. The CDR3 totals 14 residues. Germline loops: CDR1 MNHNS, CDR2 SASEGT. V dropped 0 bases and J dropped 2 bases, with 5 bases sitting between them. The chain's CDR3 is CASSEARAGNTIYF. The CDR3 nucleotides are TGTGCCAGCAGTGAAGCGAGGGCTGGAAACACCATATATTTT.

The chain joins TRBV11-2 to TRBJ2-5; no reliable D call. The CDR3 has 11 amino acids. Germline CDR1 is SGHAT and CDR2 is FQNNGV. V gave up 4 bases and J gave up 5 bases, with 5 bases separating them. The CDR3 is CASSSRETQYF. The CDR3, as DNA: TGTGCCAGCAGCTCACGGGAGACCCAGTACTTC. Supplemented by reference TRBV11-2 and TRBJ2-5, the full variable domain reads EAGVAQSPRYKIIEKRQSVAFWCNPISGHATLYWYQQILGQGPKLLIQFQNNGVVDDSQLPKDRFSAERLKGVDSTLKIQPAKLEDSAVYLCASSSRETQYFGPGTRLLVL.

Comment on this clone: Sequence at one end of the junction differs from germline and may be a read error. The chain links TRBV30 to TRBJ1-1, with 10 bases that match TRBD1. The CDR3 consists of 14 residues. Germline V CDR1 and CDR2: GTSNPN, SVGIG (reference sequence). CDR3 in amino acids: CAWSVLTGGTEDFF. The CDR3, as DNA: TGTGCCTGGAGTGTTCTGACAGGGGGCACTGAAGATTTCTTT.

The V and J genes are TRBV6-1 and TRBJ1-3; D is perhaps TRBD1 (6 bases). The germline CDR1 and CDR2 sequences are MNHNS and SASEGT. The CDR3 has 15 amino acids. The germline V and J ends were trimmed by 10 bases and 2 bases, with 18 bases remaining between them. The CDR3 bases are TGTGCCACCACCCAGGGGATGGGTACTGGAAACACCATATATTTT. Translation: CATTQGMGTGNTIYF.

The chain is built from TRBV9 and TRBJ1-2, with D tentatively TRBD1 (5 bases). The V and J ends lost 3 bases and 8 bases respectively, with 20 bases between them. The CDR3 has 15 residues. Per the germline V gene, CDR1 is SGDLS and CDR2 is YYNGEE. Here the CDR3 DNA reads TGTGCCAGCAGCGGTGGGGGGGGGATCAGGGAAGGCTACACCTTC. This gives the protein CASSGGGGIREGYTF.

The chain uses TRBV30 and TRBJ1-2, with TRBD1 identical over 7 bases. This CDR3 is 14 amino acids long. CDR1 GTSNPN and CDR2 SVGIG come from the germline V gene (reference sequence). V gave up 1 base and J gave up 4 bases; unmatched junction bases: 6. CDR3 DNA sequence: TGTGCCTGGAGTGGTGGGGACAGATCCTATGGCTACACCTTC. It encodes CAWSGGDRSYGYTF.

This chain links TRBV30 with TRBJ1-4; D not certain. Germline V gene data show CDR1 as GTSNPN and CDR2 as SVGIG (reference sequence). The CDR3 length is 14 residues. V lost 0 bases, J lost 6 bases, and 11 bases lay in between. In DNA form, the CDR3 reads TGTGCCTGGAGTGTCGGAACACGGGATGAAAAACTGTTTTTT. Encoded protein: CAWSVGTRDEKLFF.

In DNA, the CDR3 is TGTGCCAGCAGCTACCGGTGGCAGGGGGGAGATGGCTACACCTTC. It specifies CASSYRWQGGDGYTF. This sequence joins TRBV7-2 and TRBJ1-2; 7 positions match TRBD1. The CDR3 is 15 residues long. Germline assignment: CDR1 SGHTA and CDR2 FQGNSA. With V trimmed by 4 bases and J by 6 bases, 11 bases remained unmatched.

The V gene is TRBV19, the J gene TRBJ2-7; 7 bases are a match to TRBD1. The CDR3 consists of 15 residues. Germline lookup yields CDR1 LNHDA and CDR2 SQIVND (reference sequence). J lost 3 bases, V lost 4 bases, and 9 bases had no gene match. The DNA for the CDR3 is TGTGCCAGTAGTAAAACCGGGACAGCTTACTACGAGCAGTACTTC. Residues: CASSKTGTAYYEQYF.

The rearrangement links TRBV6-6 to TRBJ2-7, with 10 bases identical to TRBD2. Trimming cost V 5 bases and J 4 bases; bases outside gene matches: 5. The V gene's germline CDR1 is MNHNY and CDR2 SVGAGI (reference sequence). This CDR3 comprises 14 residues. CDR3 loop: CASSPGLAAYEQYF. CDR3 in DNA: TGTGCCAGCAGTCCCGGACTAGCGGCTTACGAGCAGTACTTC.

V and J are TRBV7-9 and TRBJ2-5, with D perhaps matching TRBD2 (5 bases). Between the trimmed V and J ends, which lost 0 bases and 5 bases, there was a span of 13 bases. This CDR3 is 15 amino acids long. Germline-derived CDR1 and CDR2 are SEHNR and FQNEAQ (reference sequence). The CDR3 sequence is CASSLAPSPGETQYF. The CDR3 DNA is TGTGCCAGCAGCTTAGCCCCTAGCCCGGGGGAGACCCAGTACTTC.

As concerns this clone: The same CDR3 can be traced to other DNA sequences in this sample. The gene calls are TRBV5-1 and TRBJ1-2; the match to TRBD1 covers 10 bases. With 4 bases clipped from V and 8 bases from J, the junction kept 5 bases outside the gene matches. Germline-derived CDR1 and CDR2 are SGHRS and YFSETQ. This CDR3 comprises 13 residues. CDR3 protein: CASSPGTGVGYTF. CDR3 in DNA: TGCGCCAGCAGCCCAGGGACAGGGGTCGGCTACACCTTC.

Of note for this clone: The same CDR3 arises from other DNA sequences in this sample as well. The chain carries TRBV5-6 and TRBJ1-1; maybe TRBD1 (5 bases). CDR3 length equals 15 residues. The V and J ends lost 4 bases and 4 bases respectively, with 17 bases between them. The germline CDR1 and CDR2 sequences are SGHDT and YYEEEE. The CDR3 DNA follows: TGTGCCAGCAGCCGTTGGGTCACAGGTGGCACTGAAGCTTTCTTT. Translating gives CASSRWVTGGTEAFF.

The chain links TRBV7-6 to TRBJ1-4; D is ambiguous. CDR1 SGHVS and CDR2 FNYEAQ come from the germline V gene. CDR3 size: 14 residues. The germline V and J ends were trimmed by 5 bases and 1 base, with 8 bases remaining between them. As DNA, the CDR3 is TGTGCCAGCAGCCCAGGATTAACTAATGAAAAACTGTTTTTT. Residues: CASSPGLTNEKLFF. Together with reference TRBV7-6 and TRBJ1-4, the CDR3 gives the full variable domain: GAGVSQSPRYKVTKRGQDVALRCDPISGHVSLYWYRQALGQGPEFLTYFNYEAQQDKSGLPNDRFSAERPEGSISTLTIQRTEQRDSAMYRCASSPGLTNEKLFFGSGTQLSVL.

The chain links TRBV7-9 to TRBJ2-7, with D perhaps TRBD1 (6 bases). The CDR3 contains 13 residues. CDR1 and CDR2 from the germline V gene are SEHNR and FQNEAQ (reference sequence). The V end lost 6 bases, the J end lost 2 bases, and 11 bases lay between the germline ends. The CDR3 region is CASRSQGTYEQYF. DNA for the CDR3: TGTGCCAGCAGGAGCCAGGGGACCTACGAGCAGTACTTC.

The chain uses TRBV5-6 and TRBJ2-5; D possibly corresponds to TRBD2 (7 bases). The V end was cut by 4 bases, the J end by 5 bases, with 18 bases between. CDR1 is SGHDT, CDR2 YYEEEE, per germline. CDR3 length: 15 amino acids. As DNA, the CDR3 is TGTGCCAGCAGCATCGGAGCGGGACACCGGGAGACCCAGTACTTC. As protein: CASSIGAGHRETQYF.

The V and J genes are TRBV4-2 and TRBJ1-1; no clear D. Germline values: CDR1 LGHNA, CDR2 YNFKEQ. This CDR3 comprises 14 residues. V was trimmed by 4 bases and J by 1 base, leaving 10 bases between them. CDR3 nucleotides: TGTGCCAGCAGCCCCGGGAAGTGGAACACTGAAGCTTTCTTT. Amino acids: CASSPGKWNTEAFF.

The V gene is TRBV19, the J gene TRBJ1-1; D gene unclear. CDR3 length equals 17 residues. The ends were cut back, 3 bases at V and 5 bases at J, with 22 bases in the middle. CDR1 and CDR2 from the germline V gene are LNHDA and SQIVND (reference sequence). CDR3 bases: TGTGCCAGTAGTATCGGCGTCAGGCCCTTACCGGGGACTGAAGCTTTCTTT. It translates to CASSIGVRPLPGTEAFF.

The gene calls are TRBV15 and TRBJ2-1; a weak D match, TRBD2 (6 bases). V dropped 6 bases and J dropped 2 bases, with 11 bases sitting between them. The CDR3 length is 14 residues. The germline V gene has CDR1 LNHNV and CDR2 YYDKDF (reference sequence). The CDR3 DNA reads TGTGCCACCAGGGCGGGATCGCCCTACAATGAGCAGTTCTTC. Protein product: CATRAGSPYNEQFF.

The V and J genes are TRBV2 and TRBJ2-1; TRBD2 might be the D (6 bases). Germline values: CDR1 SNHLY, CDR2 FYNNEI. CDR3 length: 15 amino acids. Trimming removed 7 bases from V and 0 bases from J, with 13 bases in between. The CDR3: CASTGDSSSYNEQFF. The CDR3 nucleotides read TGTGCCAGCACTGGGGACTCAAGCTCCTACAATGAGCAGTTCTTC.